Listed here is a single T cell receptor (beta chain). Its antigen is still unknown. Time point given: pretreatment peripheral blood. This record belongs to a study of PD-L1 blockade in urothelial cancer. Whole-study context: Blood samples had a median of 141,255 T cells. Study-level results: Patients who had durable benefit saw their tumor-associated blood clones expand more at 3 weeks.

Some clones are missing from TCRdb's copy, which holds only in-frame ones; the method was immunoSEQ multiplex PCR. The sample has under 95,000 clones, around 85% seen once. The receptor's source is a man in his 60s with urothelial cancer. This specimen consisted of PBMCs, obtained around atezolizumab (anti-PD-L1) treatment.

CDR3 bases: TGTGCCAGCAGCTTGAGGGCCGGGAACACTGAAGCTTTCTTT. This encodes CASSLRAGNTEAFF. The J gene is TRBJ1-1, the V gene TRBV7-6, with D hard to call. Deletions cut 3 bases from V and 1 base from J, with 9 bases between. This CDR3 is 14 amino acids long. Per germline, CDR1 SGHVS and CDR2 FNYEAQ.